In its sample, the clone carrying this TCR beta chain was seen once. Its antigen is not known. This sample is drawn from a study of cytomegalovirus exposure and HLA in healthy donors. Overall study: HLA-typed donors were the source of approximately 85 million unique TCRs, which an early data release held.

Broader study findings: The study carried out a later analysis of TCR beta sequences. It associated 15,000 to 20,000 of them with specific HLA alleles at a false discovery rate of 0.05. TCR beta V segments were, for the most part, productive about 87% or about 30% of the time in an earlier analysis.

Amplification used 60 Vbeta primers and 13 Jbeta primers. TCRdb's copy holds only in-frame clones and misses some; the assay was immunoSEQ multiplex PCR. Among more than 95,000 clones listed, around 78% were seen once. There are 15 residues in the CDR3. The germline V gene encodes CDR1 LNHDA and CDR2 SQIVND (reference sequence). V lost 3 bases to trimming and J lost 7 bases, with 16 bases between them. The chain recombines TRBV19 with TRBJ1-5; no clear D. The sample taken for sequencing was PBMCs. The receptor's source is a man in his forties in good health and CMV-seronegative. The CDR3 nucleotides read TGTGCCAGTAGTATCGGACCACTTGAGGGACAGCCCCAGCATTTT. As protein: CASSIGPLEGQPQHF.